This passage covers 21 T cell receptor beta chains from one sample sequenced in a study of OX40 agonist ivuxolimab in advanced cancers. Clones were sequenced by immunoSEQ multiplex PCR, and TCRdb holds only the in-frame ones, with some missing. Of 55,000 to 70,000 clones detected, 70% to 90% appear once; the ten largest clones hold around 3.2%. Here the sequenced sample was CD4+ or CD8+ T cells sorted from blood, taken in a trial of the OX40 agonist ivuxolimab. Every receptor here comes from an adult with an advanced solid tumor such as melanoma, head and neck, liver or kidney cancer.

This clone was counted once. The chain joins TRBV7-8 to TRBJ2-3, with 7 nucleotides matching TRBD1. J was trimmed by 6 bases and V by 5 bases; bases with no gene match: 5. The CDR3 covers 13 residues. The germline V gene encodes CDR1 SGHVS and CDR2 FQNEAQ. The CDR3 loop is CASSHPTGDTQYF. For the CDR3, the DNA is TGTGCCAGCAGCCACCCGACAGGGGATACGCAGTATTTT.

The gene calls are TRBV6-5 and TRBJ1-5; weak D call: TRBD1 (5 bases). The V gene lost 6 bases and the J gene lost 3 bases, with 12 bases spanning the gap. From germline, CDR1 is MNHEY and CDR2 SVGAGI. This CDR3 has 14 amino acids. CDR3 loop: CASSREPINQPQHF. The CDR3 DNA is TGTGCCAGCAGCAGGGAACCGATCAATCAGCCCCAGCATTTT.

This chain uses TRBV6-1 with TRBJ2-1, with D hard to call. CDR3 length equals 11 residues. Trimming pared 6 bases from V and 7 bases from J, leaving 7 bases between. Germline assignment: CDR1 MNHNS and CDR2 SASEGT. CDR3 DNA sequence: TGTGCCAGCAGAATTCGGAATGAGCAGTTCTTC. This gives the protein CASRIRNEQFF.

This clone came up once. The V call is TRBV6-1, the J call TRBJ2-1, with unresolved D. The CDR3 contains 15 residues. Germline-derived CDR1 and CDR2 are MNHNS and SASEGT. Trimming removed 5 bases at V and 0 bases at J, with 11 bases between. The CDR3 DNA reads as TGTGCCAGCAGTCTCATAACCAGCTCCTACAATGAGCAGTTCTTC. This codes for CASSLITSSYNEQFF.

V gene TRBV5-1 combines with J gene TRBJ1-1, with TRBD1 identical over 12 bases. V lost 4 bases and J lost 3; bases outside the gene matches: 4. Germline V gene lookup returns CDR1 SGHRS and CDR2 YFSETQ. This CDR3 contains 15 residues. The CDR3 DNA sequence: TGCGCCAGCAGCAAAGGGACAGGGGGCTACACTGAAGCTTTCTTT. Its protein product is CASSKGTGGYTEAFF. Full variable domain (remainder filled in from reference TRBV5-1 and TRBJ1-1): KAGVTQTPRYLIKTRGQQVTLSCSPISGHRSVSWYQQTPGQGLQFLFEYFSETQRNKGNFPGRFSGRQFSNSRSEMNVSTLELGDSALYLCASSKGTGGYTEAFFGQGTRLTVV.

The rearrangement joins TRBV6-1 to TRBJ2-2; D is ambiguous. This CDR3 spans 13 amino acids. V lost 4 bases and J 3 bases, leaving 6 bases between the germline ends. Per the germline V gene, CDR1 is MNHNS and CDR2 is SASEGT. The DNA for the CDR3 is TGTGCCAGCAGTGCGAGCTACACCGGGGAGCTGTTTTTT. This sequence encodes CASSASYTGELFF.

The rearrangement uses TRBV6-6 and TRBJ1-1; a weak D match, TRBD1 (5 bases). Germline values: CDR1 MNHNY, CDR2 SVGAGI (reference sequence). The CDR3 runs to 14 residues. V lost 3 bases to trimming and J lost 7 bases, with 15 bases between them. The CDR3 protein is CASSYPMQGGEAFF. DNA of the CDR3: TGTGCCAGCAGTTATCCCATGCAGGGAGGTGAAGCTTTCTTT.

The sample holds one count of this clone. V gene TRBV29-1 combines with J gene TRBJ1-2; D gene unclear. Germline assignment: CDR1 SQVTM and CDR2 ANQGSEA. CDR3 length: 9 amino acids. V shed 2 bases and J shed 9 bases, with 4 bases lying between them. DNA of the CDR3: TGCAGCGTTGAAACGAGCTACACCTTC. Its protein product is CSVETSYTF.

This chain uses TRBV7-2 with TRBJ2-5, with D unresolved. The CDR3 is made up of 15 amino acids. Looked up from germline, CDR1 is SGHTA and CDR2 is FQGNSA. V was trimmed by 3 bases and J by 5 bases, leaving 16 bases between them. CDR3 residues: CASSFPRSRRETQYF. DNA of the CDR3: TGTGCCAGCAGCTTCCCTCGAAGTCGTCGGGAGACCCAGTACTTC.

The chain has TRBV29-1 and TRBJ2-3, with 9 bases fitting TRBD1. V was clipped by 5 bases and J by 3 bases; unmatched bases: 6. CDR3 length: 14 residues. Germline V gene sequence: CDR1 SQVTM, CDR2 ANQGSEA. The CDR3 region has the DNA TGCAGCGTTCCGACAGGGGGGTTGACAGATACGCAGTATTTT. As protein: CSVPTGGLTDTQYF.

V gene TRBV27 combines with J gene TRBJ2-3; 12 bases are a match to TRBD2. V was pared by 2 bases and J by 6 bases, with 6 bases of the junction left unmatched. The CDR3 runs to 16 residues. CDR1 is MNHEY and CDR2 is SMNVEV in the germline V gene (reference sequence). DNA of the CDR3: TGTGCCAGCAGTTTAGAGCTAGCGGGGGGGTTGGATACGCAGTATTTT. It codes for CASSLELAGGLDTQYF.

In its sample, this clone was seen a few times. The CDR3 here is CASSLVGGVSSEAFF. The DNA for the CDR3 is TGCGCCAGCAGCTTGGTCGGGGGTGTCAGTTCTGAAGCTTTCTTT. V is TRBV5-1 and J is TRBJ1-1, with a tentative D call TRBD1 (5 bases). With 0 bases removed from V and 6 bases from J, the gap between germline ends came to 15 bases. CDR3 size: 15 residues. In germline, CDR1 is SGHRS, CDR2 YFSETQ.

This chain joins TRBV28 and TRBJ2-3, with TRBD1 identical over 9 bases. After removal of 6 bases from V and 4 bases from J, the junction contained 23 bases not matched to a gene. The CDR3 spans 20 residues. CDR1 is MDHEN and CDR2 is SYDVKM in the germline V gene. CDR3 region: CASRLWTGVMGEEVADTQYF. DNA of the CDR3: TGTGCCAGCAGACTCTGGACAGGGGTGATGGGTGAGGAAGTGGCAGATACGCAGTATTTT.

This clone has only one observation. The V call is TRBV19, the J call TRBJ2-1, with D possibly TRBD1 on 6 matching bases. The CDR3 is made up of 16 amino acids. From germline, CDR1 is LNHDA and CDR2 SQIVND (reference sequence). The V end lost 6 bases, the J end lost 8 bases, and 23 bases lay between the germline ends. CDR3 in DNA: TGTGCCAGTAGGACCCCCTTAGGCAGGGGATCCGATGAGCAGTTCTTC. Amino acids: CASRTPLGRGSDEQFF. The variable domain in full, with the rest retrieved from reference TRBV19 and TRBJ2-1, is DGGITQSPKYLFRKEGQNVTLSCEQNLNHDAMYWYRQDPGQGLRLIYYSQIVNDFQKGDIAEGYSVSREKKESFPLTVTSAQKNPTAFYLCASRTPLGRGSDEQFFGPGTRLTVL.

The chain is built from TRBV5-3 and TRBJ2-2, with D possibly matching TRBD2 (6 bases). TRBV5-3 is sorted into the ORF group, with uncertain function. This CDR3 has 15 amino acids. V was shortened by 8 bases and J by 2 bases, with 16 bases between the two germline ends. This CDR3 reads CASRTREINTGELFF. The CDR3, as DNA: TGTGCCAGCAGGACCCGGGAGATTAACACCGGGGAGCTGTTTTTT.

V and J are TRBV7-2 and TRBJ2-5, with TRBD2 identical over 7 bases. The J call may be faulty, since TRBJ2-7 better matches the DNA end. The CDR3 loop spans 14 amino acids. Per germline, CDR1 SGHTA and CDR2 FQGNSA. CDR3 amino acids: CASSSHREAYEQYF. The CDR3 DNA reads TGTGCCAGCAGCTCACACCGGGAGGCCTACGAGCAGTACTTC.

A single count supports this clone. The chain uses TRBV30 and TRBJ1-4, with TRBD1 matching over 12 bases. Germline V gives CDR1 GTSNPN, CDR2 SVGIG (reference sequence). V gave up 5 bases and J gave up 1 base; unmatched junction bases: 8. This CDR3 has 17 residues. The CDR3, as DNA: TGTGCCTGGGCCCGGGACAGGGGGCGGGGAACTAATGAAAAACTGTTTTTT. This translates into CAWARDRGRGTNEKLFF. The variable domain in full, completed from reference TRBV30 and TRBJ1-4, reads SQTIHQWPATLVQPVGSPLSLECTVEGTSNPNLYWYRQAAGRGLQLLFYSVGIGQISSEVPQNLSASRPQDRQFILSSKKLLLSDSGFYLCAWARDRGRGTNEKLFFGSGTQLSVL.

This chain links TRBV18 with TRBJ2-1; 9 bases line up with TRBD2. CDR3 length: 16 residues. Germline V gives CDR1 KGHSH, CDR2 LQKENI. V gave up 0 bases and J gave up 7 bases; unmatched junction bases: 7. The CDR3, as DNA: TGTGCCAGCTCACCACCAGTCACAGCGGGGGGAAATGAGCAGTTCTTC. Protein product: CASSPPVTAGGNEQFF.

The chain employs TRBV6-5 and TRBJ2-5, with 8 bases lining up with TRBD2. Per germline, CDR1 MNHEY and CDR2 SVGAGI. With V trimmed by 6 bases and J by 1 base, 4 bases remained unmatched. This CDR3 region has 14 residues. CDR3 sequence (DNA): TGTGCCAGCAGCGGGAGGGTATTCCAAGAGACCCAGTACTTC. Translated: CASSGRVFQETQYF.

This chain joins TRBV6-6 and TRBJ2-3; no clear D. This CDR3 is built from 15 residues. Germline loops: CDR1 MNHNY, CDR2 SVGAGI (reference sequence). Between the trimmed V and J ends, which lost 6 bases and 0 bases, there was a span of 13 bases. The CDR3 spells CASRKRVTSTDTQYF. As DNA, the CDR3 is TGTGCCAGCAGGAAAAGAGTAACTAGCACAGATACGCAGTATTTT.

CDR3 sequence: CASSSIILAGLNEQFF. The CDR3 DNA follows: TGTGCCAGCAGTTCAATTATCCTAGCGGGGCTTAATGAGCAGTTCTTC. The rearrangement uses TRBV27 and TRBJ2-1; TRBD2 matches 9 bases. The CDR3 length is 16 residues. Germline CDR1 is MNHEY and CDR2 is SMNVEV (reference sequence). Trimming took 4 bases from V and 7 from J; bases not matched to a gene: 11.